The entry below gives a single TCR beta chain sequence along with its context. Its antigen is not yet known. Per-base quality was not reported, and no clone a single base away is much larger than it. The receptor library was made with the immunoSEQ multiplex PCR assay. For the multiplex PCR, a mixture combining 60 forward primers for TCR Vbeta segments and 13 reverse primers for TCR Jbeta segments was used. The CDR3 region of rearranged TCR beta genes was amplified from genomic DNA with a multiplex PCR assay. The Illumina HiSeq System was used to sequence the amplified TCR beta libraries as 87-base-pair reads. Regarding the original processing steps: Across the 500 to 750 repertoires, a later analysis counted 78 million or so unique TCR beta chains, roughly 11 million of which were shared by at least two donors. Raw reads were error-corrected and collapsed into unique sequences by a nearest-neighbor algorithm in which closely related sequences were merged to remove PCR and sequencing errors. CDR3 sequences were aligned to IMGT reference sequences to assign V, D and J gene segments. Each retained sequence needed at least a six-nucleotide match to both a V gene segment and a J gene segment. A rearrangement counted as productive if the CDR3 had no stop codons and remained in frame with V and J, and every other rearrangement counted as non-productive. CDR3 was defined by IMGT convention, running from the second conserved V-encoded cysteine to the conserved J-encoded phenylalanine. The earlier analysis of more than 450 of the donors excluded sequences that lacked an unambiguous match to a single V gene segment. An earlier analysis of some 610 of the donors called V segments functional above 56.7% productive rearrangements and segregating when the between-donor standard deviation exceeded 5%. A statistical classification framework was built to diagnose cytomegalovirus status from the catalog of TCR beta chain sequences. In a later analysis, V and J genes were assigned by comparing TCR nucleotide sequences against IMGT/GENE-DB human TR gene sequences. Using the TCRdist pipeline, a later analysis assigned CDR3 sequences along with most-parsimonious VDJ recombination scenarios. In a later analysis, each TCR beta chain was defined by its CDR3 amino acid sequence together with its V-gene family, and reads lacking a unique V-gene family were excluded. As a way to deal with suspected cross-contamination and a sequencing artifact, a later analysis dropped over 550 nucleotide sequences that were highly shared and had low generation probability. For each public chain, a later analysis derived a clonal expansion index from normalized ranks of inferred template counts within each repertoire. A later analysis computed generation probabilities with a VDJ recombination model fitted to out-of-frame rearrangements, and checked the results against IGoR. A later analysis scored TCR-TCR, TCR-HLA and TCR-CMV co-occurrence with hypergeometric tests, applying a repertoire-size bias correction to TCR pairs. In a later analysis, false discovery rates were estimated by permuting HLA or CMV assignments 20 times. In a later analysis, co-occurring TCRs were grouped with DBSCAN, and TCRdist sequence similarity was added when clustering was performed within HLA-allele-positive subsets. Repertoires with fewer than 30,000 or more than 120,000 public chains, plus five repertoires with anomalous nucleotide sharing, were excluded from co-occurrence clustering. As stored in TCRdb, this immuneACCESS dataset retains in-frame rearrangements with V and J assigned. A fraction of the clones does not appear; measured against another copy, unresolved V genes explain less than half of the discrepancy, and the remainder lacks a known reason. For V, J and clone size, that table is used; D and trimming come from the DNA. The sample has tens of thousands of clones on record, around four fifths of them singletons. About 2.9% of the sample rests with the top ten.

This sample is drawn from a study of cytomegalovirus exposure and HLA in healthy donors (dated by TCRdb to 2015 to 2018). About the study as a whole: In an earlier analysis of roughly 500 of the donors, 276 Gb of sequence data and 90 million to 120 million unique TCR beta sequences from some 170 million T cells were reported. To predict cytomegalovirus infection status, the study brought together high-throughput TCR immunosequencing, statistical association of individual TCRs with disease status, and machine learning. HLA typing included class I and class II loci at four-digit resolution. The study aimed to test whether signatures of past pathogen exposure could be identified by cataloging public T cell receptors. Of the approximately 400 genotyped donors, over 65% fell in the genetic ancestry cluster associated with self-reported Caucasian donors. About five DR-DQ haplotypes were handled as single units for association and clustering because linkage in the cohort was strong. Rather than using new phenotypic data, the later analysis identified candidate immune exposures from TCR beta sequences and from how often those sequences occurred across donors. On average, roughly 240,000 unique TCR beta nucleotide sequences were sequenced per donor among 300 to 500 genotyped donors of the cohort, with around 19% of those sequences being non-productive. To decide whether each TCR beta V gene segment behaved as functional or pseudogenic, an earlier analysis of some 580 of the donors relied on high-throughput TCR beta sequencing. Every repertoire in the discovery cohort had been generated on one and the same sequencing platform. The study used immunosequencing to profile the T cell repertoires of under 700 subjects and linked those repertoires to cytomegalovirus serostatus. The number of typed donors differed by locus: about 620-640 for A, B, C, DRB1 and DQB1; some 540 for DQA1; about 600 for DPA1; and 400 to 480 for DPB1. Donor age, sex, ethnicity and CMV serostatus were collected together with the repertoire data. A later analysis re-analyzed previously published TCR beta repertoires from several hundred donors and added high-resolution HLA genotyping to study TCR occurrence patterns. A later genetic analysis took genome-wide SNP genotypes for about 55% of the 666 donors and used that subset as a discovery cohort. Along with the approximately 700-subject first cohort, a separate validation cohort of approximately 110 different subjects was used. Approximately 300 gigabases of sequencing data and around 88 million unique TCR sequences made up an early release that covered nearly 650 HLA-typed donors. The full study reports these points: The sequencing pipeline was judged likely to have produced a cluster of highly shared sequence variants as a technical artifact. The classifier was reported to diagnose cytomegalovirus status with high specificity and sensitivity in both the original and validation cohorts. A later genetic analysis associated a missense DCLRE1C variant with V-gene and J-gene trimming of TCR beta chains, and an independent cohort replicated the association. While some public TCRs were present in many individuals, most TCR sequences turned up only very rarely across donors. In a later analysis, the rate of TCR association differed among HLA loci, with DRB1 alleles having the most associated TCRs and HLA-C alleles having the fewest. A later analysis found that most CMV-associated TCR beta chains appeared HLA-restricted, with HLA associations seemingly driven largely by CMV exposure. The study listed approximately 150 TCR beta chains as associated with cytomegalovirus. In a later analysis, HLA-associated TCR beta chains were found to be more clonally expanded and to have lower generation probabilities than equally common non-associated chains. In vitro tests confirmed that a few of the cytomegalovirus-associated TCR beta chains recognize cytomegalovirus antigens. In a later analysis, some 17,000 TCR beta sequences were associated with specific HLA alleles at a false discovery rate of 0.05. A later analysis reported that several top co-occurrence clusters appeared linked to parvovirus B19, influenza, CMV and Epstein-Barr virus. The authors suggested that the approach could potentially be generalized to other disease states and immunological phenotypes. In an earlier analysis of more than 450 of the donors, most TCR beta V segments were observed in productive rearrangements about 90% or about 30% of the time, broadly matching IMGT annotations. Linkage disequilibrium might explain the correlated functional status among segregating V segments, but an unknown experimental factor could not be ruled out. When HLA alleles, especially DR and DQ, strongly co-occurred, TCR associations were difficult to assign to individual alleles. Because counts were too low, 15 to 20 rarely observed V segments, including chromosome 9 orphons, were left out of the earlier analysis of 500 to 750 of the donors. The presence/absence analyses assumed that sequencing depth was roughly uniform across donors, and that assumption may not be true. In a later genetic analysis, fewer N-insertions in productive TCRs were reported among donors in an Asian-associated ancestry cluster than the approximately 710-donor mean. Immune exposure information for the cohort was limited to CMV serostatus. The cohort was sequenced for TCR beta chains only, and without alpha or paired-chain data the features that could be detected were limited. HLA typing was unavailable for some donors at each locus, so association tests used only the typed subset. Some IMGT-functional V segments, including TRBV6-2 and TRBV6-3, could not be told apart with the 87-base-pair reads, so those segments were excluded. A further reported finding was that TCR beta sequences accurately predicted the HLA-A and HLA-B alleles for most subjects in the first cohort.

In total, just over 650 healthy bone marrow donors made up the cohort. Cohort members were all nominally healthy when sampled, although unrecorded immune exposures were likely present. The donor was CMV seronegative and was included in the group of around 320 seronegative cohort members. A peripheral blood sample was provided by each donor, and peripheral blood mononuclear cells were used for TCR beta sequencing. The Qiagen DNeasy Blood Extraction Kit was used to extract genomic DNA from the blood cell samples. CDR1 and CDR2 were assigned from the germline V gene (reference sequence) as GTSNPN and SVGIG. Taken from cysteine to phenylalanine, the CDR3 has 11 residues. This entry keeps only the CDR3 DNA: 33 bases, framed from base 1. The V and J ends are trimmed by 3 bases and 4 bases, leaving 6 bases between them.

The chain is made from TRBV30 and TRBJ1-2; the D gene cannot be named for sure. The sequenced material came from PBMCs. This TCR was recovered from a man aged 30 to 45 in good health and CMV-seronegative. The CDR3 region: CAWRRVYGYTF. The sequenced DNA: TGTGCCTGGAGACGAGTCTATGGCTACACCTTC. The variable domain in full, with residues beyond the CDR3 obtained from the reference TRBV30 and TRBJ1-2 genes, is SQTIHQWPATLVQPVGSPLSLECTVEGTSNPNLYWYRQAAGRGLQLLFYSVGIGQISSEVPQNLSASRPQDRQFILSSKKLLLSDSGFYLCAWRRVYGYTFGSGTRLTVV.